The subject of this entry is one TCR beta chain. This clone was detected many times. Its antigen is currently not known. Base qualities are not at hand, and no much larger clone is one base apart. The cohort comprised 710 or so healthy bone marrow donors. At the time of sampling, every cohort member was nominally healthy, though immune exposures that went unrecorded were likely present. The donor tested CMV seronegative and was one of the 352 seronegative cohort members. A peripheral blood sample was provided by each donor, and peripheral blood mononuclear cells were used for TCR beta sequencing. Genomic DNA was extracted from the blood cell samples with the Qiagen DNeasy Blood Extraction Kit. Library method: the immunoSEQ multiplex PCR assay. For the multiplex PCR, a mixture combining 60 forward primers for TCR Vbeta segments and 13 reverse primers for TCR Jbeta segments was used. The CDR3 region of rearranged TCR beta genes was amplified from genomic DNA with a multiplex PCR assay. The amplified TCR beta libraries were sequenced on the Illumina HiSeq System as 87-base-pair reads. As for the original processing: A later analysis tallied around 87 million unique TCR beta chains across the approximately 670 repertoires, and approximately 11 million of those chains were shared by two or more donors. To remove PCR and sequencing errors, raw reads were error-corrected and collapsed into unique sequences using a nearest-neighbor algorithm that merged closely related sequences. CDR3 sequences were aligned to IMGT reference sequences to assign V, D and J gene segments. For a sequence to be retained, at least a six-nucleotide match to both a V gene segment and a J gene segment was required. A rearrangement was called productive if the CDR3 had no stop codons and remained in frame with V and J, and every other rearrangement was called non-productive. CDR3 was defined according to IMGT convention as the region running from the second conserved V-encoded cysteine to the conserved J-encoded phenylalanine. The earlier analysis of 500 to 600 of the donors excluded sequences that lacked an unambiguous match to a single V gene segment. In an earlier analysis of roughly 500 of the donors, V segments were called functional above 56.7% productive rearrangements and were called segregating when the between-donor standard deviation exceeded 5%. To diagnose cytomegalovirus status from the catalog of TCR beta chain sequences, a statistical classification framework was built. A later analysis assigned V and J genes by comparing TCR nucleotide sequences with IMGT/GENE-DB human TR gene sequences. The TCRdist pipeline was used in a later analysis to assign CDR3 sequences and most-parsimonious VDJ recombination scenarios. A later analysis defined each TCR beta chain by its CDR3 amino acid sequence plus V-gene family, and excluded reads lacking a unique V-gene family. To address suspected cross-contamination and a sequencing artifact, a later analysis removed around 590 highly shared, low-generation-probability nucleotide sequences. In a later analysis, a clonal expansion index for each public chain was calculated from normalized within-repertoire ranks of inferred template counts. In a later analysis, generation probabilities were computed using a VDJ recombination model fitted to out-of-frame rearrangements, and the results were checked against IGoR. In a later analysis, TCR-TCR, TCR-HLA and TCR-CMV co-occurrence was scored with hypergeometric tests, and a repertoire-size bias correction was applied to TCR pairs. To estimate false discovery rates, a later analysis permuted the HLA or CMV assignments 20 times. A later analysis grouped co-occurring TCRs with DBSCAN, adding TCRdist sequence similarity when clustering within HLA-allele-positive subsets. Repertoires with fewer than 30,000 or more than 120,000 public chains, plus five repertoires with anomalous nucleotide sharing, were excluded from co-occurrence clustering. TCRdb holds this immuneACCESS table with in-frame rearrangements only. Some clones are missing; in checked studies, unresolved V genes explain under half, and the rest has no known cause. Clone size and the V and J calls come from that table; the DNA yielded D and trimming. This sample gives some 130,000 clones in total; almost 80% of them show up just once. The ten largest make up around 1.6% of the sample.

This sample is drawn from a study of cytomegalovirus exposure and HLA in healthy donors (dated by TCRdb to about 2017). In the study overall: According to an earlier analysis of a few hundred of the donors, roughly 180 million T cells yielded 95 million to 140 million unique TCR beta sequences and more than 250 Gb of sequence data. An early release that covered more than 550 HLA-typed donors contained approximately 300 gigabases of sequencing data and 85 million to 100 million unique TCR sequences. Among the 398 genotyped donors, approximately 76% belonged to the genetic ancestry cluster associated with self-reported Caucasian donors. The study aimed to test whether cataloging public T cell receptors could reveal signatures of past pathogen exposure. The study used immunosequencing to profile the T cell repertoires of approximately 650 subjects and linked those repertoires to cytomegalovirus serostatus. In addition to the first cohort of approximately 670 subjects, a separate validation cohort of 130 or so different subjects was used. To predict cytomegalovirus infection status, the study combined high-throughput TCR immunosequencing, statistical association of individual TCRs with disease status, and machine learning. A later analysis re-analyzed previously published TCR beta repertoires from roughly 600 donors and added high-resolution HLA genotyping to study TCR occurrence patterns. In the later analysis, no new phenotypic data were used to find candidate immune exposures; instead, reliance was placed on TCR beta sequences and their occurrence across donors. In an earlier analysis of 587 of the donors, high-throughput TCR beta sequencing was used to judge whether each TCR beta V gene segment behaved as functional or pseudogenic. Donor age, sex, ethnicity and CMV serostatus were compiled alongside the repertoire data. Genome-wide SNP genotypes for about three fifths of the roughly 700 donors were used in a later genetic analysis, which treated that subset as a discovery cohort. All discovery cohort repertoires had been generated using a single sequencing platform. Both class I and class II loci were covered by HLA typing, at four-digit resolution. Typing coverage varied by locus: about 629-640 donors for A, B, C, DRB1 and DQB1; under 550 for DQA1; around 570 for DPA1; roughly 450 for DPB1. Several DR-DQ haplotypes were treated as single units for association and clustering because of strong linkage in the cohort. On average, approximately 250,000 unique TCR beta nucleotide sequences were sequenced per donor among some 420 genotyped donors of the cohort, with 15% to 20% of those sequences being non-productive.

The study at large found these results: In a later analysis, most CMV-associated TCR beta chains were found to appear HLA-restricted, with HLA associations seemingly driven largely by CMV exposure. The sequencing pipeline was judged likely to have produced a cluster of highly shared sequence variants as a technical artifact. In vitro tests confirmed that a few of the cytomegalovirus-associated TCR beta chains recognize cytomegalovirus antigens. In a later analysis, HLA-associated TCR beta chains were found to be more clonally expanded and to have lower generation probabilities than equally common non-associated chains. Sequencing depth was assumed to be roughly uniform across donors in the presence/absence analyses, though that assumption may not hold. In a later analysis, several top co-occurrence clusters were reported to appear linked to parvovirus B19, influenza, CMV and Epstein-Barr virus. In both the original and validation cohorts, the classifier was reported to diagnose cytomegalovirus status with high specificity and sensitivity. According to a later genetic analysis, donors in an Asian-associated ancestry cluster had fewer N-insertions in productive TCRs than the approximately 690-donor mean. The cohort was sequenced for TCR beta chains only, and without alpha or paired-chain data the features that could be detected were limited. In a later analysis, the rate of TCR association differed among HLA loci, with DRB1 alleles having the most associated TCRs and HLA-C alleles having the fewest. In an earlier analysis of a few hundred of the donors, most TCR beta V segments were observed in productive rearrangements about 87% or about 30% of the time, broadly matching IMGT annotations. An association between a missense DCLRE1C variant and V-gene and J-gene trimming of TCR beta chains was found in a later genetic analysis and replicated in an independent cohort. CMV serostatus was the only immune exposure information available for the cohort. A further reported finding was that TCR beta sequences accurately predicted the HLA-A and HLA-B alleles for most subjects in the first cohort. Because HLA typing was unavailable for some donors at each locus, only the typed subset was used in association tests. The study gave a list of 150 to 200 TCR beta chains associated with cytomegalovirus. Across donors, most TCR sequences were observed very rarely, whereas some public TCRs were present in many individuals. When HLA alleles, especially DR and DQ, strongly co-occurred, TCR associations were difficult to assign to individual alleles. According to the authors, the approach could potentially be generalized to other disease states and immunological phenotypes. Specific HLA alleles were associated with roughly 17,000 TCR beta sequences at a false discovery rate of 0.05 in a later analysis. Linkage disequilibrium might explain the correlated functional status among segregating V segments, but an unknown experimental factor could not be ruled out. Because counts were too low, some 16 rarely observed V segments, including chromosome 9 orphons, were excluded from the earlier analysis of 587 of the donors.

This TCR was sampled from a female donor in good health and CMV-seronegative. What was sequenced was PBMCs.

The nucleotide sequence is given as TGTGCCAGCAGTTTATATGGGGACTCGATTGCAACTAATGAAAAACTGTTTTTT. This is translated as CASSLYGDSIATNEKLFF. Recombination joined TRBV28 with TRBJ1-4, and the D gene may be TRBD1, 5 bases matching. As encoded in the germline V gene, CDR1 is MDHEN while CDR2 is SYDVKM. Spanning cysteine to phenylalanine, the CDR3 consists of 18 amino acids. The DNA shown is the 54-base CDR3, in frame from base 1. Trimming at the junction amounts to 1 base on V and 0 bases on J, and the germline ends lie 15 bases apart.